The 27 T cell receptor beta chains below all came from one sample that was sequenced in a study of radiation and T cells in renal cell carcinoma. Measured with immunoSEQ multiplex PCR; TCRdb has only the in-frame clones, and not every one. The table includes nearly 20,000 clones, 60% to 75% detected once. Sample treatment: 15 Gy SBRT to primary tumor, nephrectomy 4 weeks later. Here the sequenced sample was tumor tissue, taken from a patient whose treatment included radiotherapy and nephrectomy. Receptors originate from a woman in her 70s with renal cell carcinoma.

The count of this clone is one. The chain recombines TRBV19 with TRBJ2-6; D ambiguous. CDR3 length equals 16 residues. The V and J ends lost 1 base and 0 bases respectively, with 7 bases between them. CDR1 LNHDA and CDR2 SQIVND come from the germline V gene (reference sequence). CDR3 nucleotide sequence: TGTGCCAGTAGTATAGCGCAGATCTCTGGGGCCAACGTCCTGACTTTC. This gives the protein CASSIAQISGANVLTF.

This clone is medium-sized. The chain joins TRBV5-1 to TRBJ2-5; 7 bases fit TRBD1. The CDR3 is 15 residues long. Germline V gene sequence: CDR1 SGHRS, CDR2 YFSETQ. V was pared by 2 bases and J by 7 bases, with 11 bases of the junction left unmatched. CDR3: CASSLGTGEWGTQYF. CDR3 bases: TGCGCCAGCAGCTTAGGAACAGGGGAGTGGGGGACCCAGTACTTC.

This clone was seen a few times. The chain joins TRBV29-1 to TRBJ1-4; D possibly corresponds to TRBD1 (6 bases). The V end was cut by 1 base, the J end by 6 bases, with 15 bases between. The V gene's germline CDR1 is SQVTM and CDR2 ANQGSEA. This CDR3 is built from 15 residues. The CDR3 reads CSVEVGRGRDEKLFF. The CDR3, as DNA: TGCAGCGTTGAAGTTGGCAGGGGTAGGGATGAAAAACTGTTTTTT.

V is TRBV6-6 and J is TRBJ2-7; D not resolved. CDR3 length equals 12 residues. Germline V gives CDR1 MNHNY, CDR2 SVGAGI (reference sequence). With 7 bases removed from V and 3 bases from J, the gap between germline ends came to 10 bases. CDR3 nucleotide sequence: TGTGCCAGCATGACACCAAACTACGAGCAGTACTTC. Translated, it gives CASMTPNYEQYF.

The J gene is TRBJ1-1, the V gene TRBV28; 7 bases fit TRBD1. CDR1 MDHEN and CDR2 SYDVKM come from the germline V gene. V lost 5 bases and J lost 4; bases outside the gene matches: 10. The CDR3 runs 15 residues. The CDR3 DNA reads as TGTGCCAGCAGTCTCAGACAGGGATGGCTCACTGAAGCTTTCTTT. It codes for CASSLRQGWLTEAFF.

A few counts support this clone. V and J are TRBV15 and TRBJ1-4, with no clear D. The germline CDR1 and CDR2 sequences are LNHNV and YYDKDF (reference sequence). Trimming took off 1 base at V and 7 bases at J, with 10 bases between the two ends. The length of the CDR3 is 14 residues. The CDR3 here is CATSRGGGGEKLFF. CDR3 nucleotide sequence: TGTGCCACCAGCAGAGGCGGTGGAGGTGAAAAACTGTTTTTT.

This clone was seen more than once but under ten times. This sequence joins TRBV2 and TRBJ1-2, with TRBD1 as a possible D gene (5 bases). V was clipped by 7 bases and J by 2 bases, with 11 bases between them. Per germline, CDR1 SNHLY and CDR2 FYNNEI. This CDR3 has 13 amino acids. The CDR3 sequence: CASTRTTNYGYTF. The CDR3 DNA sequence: TGTGCCAGCACTAGGACAACCAACTATGGCTACACCTTC.

DNA of the CDR3: TGTGCCAGCTCACCCTCCCCGGACCTGGACAGGGCCGGCGAGCAGTACTTC. Protein product: CASSPSPDLDRAGEQYF. The rearrangement uses TRBV18 and TRBJ2-7, with 8 nucleotides matching TRBD1. The CDR3 sequence is 17 residues long. V was pared by 3 bases and J by 6 bases, with 16 bases of the junction left unmatched. The germline CDR1 and CDR2 sequences are KGHSH and LQKENI.

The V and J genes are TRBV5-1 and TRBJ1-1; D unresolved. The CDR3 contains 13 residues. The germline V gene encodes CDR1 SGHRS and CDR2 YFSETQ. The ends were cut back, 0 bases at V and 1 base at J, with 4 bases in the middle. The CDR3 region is CASSLGPNTEAFF. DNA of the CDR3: TGCGCCAGCAGCTTGGGACCGAACACTGAAGCTTTCTTT.

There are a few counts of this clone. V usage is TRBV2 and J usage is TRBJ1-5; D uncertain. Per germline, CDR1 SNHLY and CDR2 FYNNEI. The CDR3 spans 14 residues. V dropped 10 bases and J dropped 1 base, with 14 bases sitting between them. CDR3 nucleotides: TGTGCCATCCATAATGGGAGGAGCAATCAGCCCCAGCATTTT. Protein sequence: CAIHNGRSNQPQHF. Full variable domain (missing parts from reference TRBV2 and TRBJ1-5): EPEVTQTPSHQVTQMGQEVILRCVPISNHLYFYWYRQILGQKVEFLVSFYNNEISEKSEIFDDQFSVERPDGSNFTLKIRSTKLEDSAMYFCAIHNGRSNQPQHFGDGTRLSIL.

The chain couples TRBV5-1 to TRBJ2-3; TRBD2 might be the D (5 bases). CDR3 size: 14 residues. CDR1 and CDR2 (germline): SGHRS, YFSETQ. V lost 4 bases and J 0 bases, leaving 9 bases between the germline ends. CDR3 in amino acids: CASSQTTSTDTQYF. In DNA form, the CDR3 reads TGCGCCAGCAGCCAGACTACCAGCACAGATACGCAGTATTTT.

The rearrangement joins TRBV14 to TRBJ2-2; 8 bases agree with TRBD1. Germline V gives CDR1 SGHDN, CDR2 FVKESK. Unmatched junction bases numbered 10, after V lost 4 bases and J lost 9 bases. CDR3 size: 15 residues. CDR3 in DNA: TGTGCCAGCAGCCCGCAGGGGGCGTTGACGAGGGAGCTGTTTTTT. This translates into CASSPQGALTRELFF. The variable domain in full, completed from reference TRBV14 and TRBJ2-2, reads EAGVTQFPSHSVIEKGQTVTLRCDPISGHDNLYWYRRVMGKEIKFLLHFVKESKQDESGMPNNRFLAERTGGTYSTLKVQPAELEDSGVYFCASSPQGALTRELFFGEGSRLTVL.

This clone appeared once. CDR3 DNA: TGTGCCAGCAGTCCCAGGGGGCGCAACACTGAAGCTTTCTTT. Its protein is CASSPRGRNTEAFF. The J gene is TRBJ1-1, the V gene TRBV27, with TRBD1 matching over 8 bases. CDR3 size: 14 residues. The V gene end was trimmed by 5 bases and the J gene end by 2 bases; junction bases not matched to a gene: 4. Germline CDR1 and CDR2: MNHEY and SMNVEV (reference sequence).

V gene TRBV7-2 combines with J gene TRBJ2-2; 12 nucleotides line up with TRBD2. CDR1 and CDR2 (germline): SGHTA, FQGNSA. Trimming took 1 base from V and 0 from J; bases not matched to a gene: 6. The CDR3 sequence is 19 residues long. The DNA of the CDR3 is TGTGCCAGCAGCTTAGTCAAACTAGCGGGGGGTTCGAACACCGGGGAGCTGTTTTTT. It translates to CASSLVKLAGGSNTGELFF.

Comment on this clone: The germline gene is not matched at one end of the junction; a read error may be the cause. CDR3 DNA: TGTGCTAGCAGCTTGGGGGGCGGTGAGCAGTTCTTC. Its protein is CASSLGGGEQFF. The chain carries TRBV7-9 and TRBJ2-1; D could derive from TRBD1 or TRBD2 (6 bases each). Germline V gene data show CDR1 as SEHNR and CDR2 as FQNEAQ (reference sequence). The CDR3 length is 12 residues.

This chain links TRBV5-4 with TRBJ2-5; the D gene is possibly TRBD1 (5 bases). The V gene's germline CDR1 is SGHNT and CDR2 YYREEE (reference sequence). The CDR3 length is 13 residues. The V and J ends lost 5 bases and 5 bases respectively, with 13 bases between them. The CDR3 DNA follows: TGTGCCAGCAGTCCGGACATGCAGGAGACCCAGTACTTC. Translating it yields CASSPDMQETQYF.

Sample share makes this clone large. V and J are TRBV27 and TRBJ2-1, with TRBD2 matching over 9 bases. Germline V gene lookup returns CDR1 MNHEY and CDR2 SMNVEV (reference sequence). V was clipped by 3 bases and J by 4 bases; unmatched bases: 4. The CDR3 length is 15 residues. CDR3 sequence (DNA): TGTGCCAGCAGTTTCGCGGGGGGGGGTTACAATGAGCAGTTCTTC. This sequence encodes CASSFAGGGYNEQFF.

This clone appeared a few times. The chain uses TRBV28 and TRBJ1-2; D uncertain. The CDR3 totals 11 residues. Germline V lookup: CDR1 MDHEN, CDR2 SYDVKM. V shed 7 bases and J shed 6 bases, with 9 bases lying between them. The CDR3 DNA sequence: TGTGCCAGCACCTTCCGGAATGGCTACACCTTC. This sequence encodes CASTFRNGYTF.

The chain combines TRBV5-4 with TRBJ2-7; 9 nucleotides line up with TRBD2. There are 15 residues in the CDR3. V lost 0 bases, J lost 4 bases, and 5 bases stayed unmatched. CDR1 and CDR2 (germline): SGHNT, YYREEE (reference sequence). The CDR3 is CASSLDSGGGYEQYF. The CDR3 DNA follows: TGTGCCAGCAGCTTGGATAGCGGGGGTGGATACGAGCAGTACTTC.

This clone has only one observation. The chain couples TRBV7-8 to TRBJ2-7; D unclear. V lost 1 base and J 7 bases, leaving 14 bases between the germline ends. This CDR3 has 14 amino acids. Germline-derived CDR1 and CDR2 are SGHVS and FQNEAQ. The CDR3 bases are TGTGCCAGCAGCTTAGACGGCTTAATGGGGGAGCAGTACTTC. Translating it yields CASSLDGLMGEQYF.

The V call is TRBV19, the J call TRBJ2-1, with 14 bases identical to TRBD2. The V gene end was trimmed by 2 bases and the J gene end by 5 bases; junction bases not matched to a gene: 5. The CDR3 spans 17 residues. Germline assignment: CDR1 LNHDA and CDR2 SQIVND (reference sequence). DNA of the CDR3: TGTGCCAGTAGTATACCCTGGACTAGCGGGGGGCACAATGAGCAGTTCTTC. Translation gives CASSIPWTSGGHNEQFF.

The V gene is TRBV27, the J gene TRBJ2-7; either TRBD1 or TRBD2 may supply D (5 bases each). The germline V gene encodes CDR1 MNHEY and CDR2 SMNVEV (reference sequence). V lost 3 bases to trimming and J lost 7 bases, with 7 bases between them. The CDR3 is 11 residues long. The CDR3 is CASSLRGEQYF. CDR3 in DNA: TGTGCCAGCAGTTTGAGGGGTGAGCAGTACTTC.

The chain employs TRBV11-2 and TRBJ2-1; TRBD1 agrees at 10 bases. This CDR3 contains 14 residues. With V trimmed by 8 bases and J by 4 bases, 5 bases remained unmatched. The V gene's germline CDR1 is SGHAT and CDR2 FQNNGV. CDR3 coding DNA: TGTGCCAGCCGCACGGGACAGGGGTACAATGAGCAGTTCTTC. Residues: CASRTGQGYNEQFF. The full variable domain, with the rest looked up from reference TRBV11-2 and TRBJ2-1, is EAGVAQSPRYKIIEKRQSVAFWCNPISGHATLYWYQQILGQGPKLLIQFQNNGVVDDSQLPKDRFSAERLKGVDSTLKIQPAKLEDSAVYLCASRTGQGYNEQFFGPGTRLTVL.

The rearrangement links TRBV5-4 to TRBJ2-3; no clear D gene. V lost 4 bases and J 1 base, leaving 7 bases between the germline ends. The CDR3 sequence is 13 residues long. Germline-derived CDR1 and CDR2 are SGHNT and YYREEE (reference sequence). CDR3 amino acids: CASSATGTDTQYF. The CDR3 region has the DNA TGTGCCAGCAGCGCGACTGGCACAGATACGCAGTATTTT.

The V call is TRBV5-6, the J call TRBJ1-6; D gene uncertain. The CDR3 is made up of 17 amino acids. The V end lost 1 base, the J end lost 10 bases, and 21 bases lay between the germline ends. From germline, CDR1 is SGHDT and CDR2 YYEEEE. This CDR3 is CASSLSGRFEGRSPLHF. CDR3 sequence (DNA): TGTGCCAGCAGCTTGTCCGGGCGATTTGAGGGCCGGTCACCCCTCCACTTT.

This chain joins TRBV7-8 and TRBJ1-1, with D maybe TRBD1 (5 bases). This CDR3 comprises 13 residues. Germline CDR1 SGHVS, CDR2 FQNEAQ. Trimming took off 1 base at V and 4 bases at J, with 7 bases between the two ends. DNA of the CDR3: TGTGCCAGCAGCTTAGGGACAATCACTGAAGCTTTCTTT. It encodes CASSLGTITEAFF.

The chain's CDR3 is CASSLVIQGQGTEAFF. The CDR3 DNA reads as TGTGCCAGCAGCTTAGTTATCCAGGGCCAAGGCACTGAAGCTTTCTTT. This chain connects TRBV7-2 to TRBJ1-1; the D gene is possibly TRBD1 (5 bases). The germline gives CDR1 SGHTA, CDR2 FQGNSA. The CDR3 has 16 amino acids. Trimming left V 1 base short and J 4 bases short, with 16 bases between.